The text below deals with one T cell receptor beta chain. The record originates from a study of shared clonotypes between healthy human individuals. The assay ran at deep level. Each subset's genomic DNA was shared equally among a number of immunoSEQ plates. The repertoire was sequenced with immunoSEQ multiplex PCR; TCRdb's copy has only in-frame clones and lacks some. The sample contains 2.3 million or so clones, over 85% of which appear only once. Sequencing was carried out using naive CD4+ T cells from PBMCs. Subset meaning: CD45RA+ positively selected. The clonotype originates from a man aged 18 to 29 in good health. Some clones in this sample may be carry-over from other donors' samples.

CDR3 coding DNA: TGTGCCAGCAGTGGGTACCTCTTCATATGGCAGTACTTC. It specifies CASSGYLFIWQYF. The chain links TRBV6-1 to TRBJ2-7; D is undetermined. The CDR3 length is 13 residues. Germline CDR1 reads MNHNS; CDR2 reads SASEGT. V lost 4 bases and J 9 bases, leaving 16 bases between the germline ends.